The rows below give T cell receptor beta chains drawn from one sample of a study of post-analysis software for immune sequencing data. TCRdb reprocessed the PCR reads with MiXCR, giving one entry per CDR3 protein. This sample has 350,000 to 500,000 distinct CDR3 sequences, with about 40% found just once. Sequences were obtained from blood. These receptors all stem from a girl aged 2 to 9 with multiple sclerosis. CDR3s include the opening cysteine and the closing phenylalanine or tryptophan.

V gene | CDR3 protein
TRBV28 | CASSAESTPNNQPQHF
TRBV7-9 | CASSFEGRYRYEQYF
TRBV6-5 | CASSYDSSGANVLTF
TRBV13 | CASSLGGQGPYEQYF
TRBV20-1 | CSASRTGVEQYF
TRBV6-1 | CASSVRGGSYDTEAFF
TRBV6-1 | CASRPGQGSSSYNEQFF
TRBV6-5 | CASSYSFSGGQEGYEQFF
TRBV6-6 | CASSYTTWLAGEDTQYF
TRBV4-3 | CASSPTWTGIFTDTQYF
TRBV20-1 | CSARVAIGGYEQYF
TRBV15 | CATSRDRLLPEEKRFF
TRBV7-9 | CASSPQGAANTEAFF
TRBV7-9 | CASNGGHRETQYF
TRBV18 | CASSPKLGRSTDTQYF
TRBV6-5 | CASCHSLVGEGTEAFF
TRBV7-2 | CASRPGGQGPISYGYTF
TRBV28 | CASPPTGVGRGANEQFF
TRBV27 | CAGRGTGPFPSSYEQYF
TRBV12-3/TRBV12-4 | CASRVIGRGGIGDEQFF
TRBV7-3 | CASSPGGRGYEQYF
TRBV6-6 | CASSYVGTGSSGGYTF
TRBV28 | CASSLPRNLYPYNTEAFF
TRBV10-1 | CASPLWETQYF
TRBV28 | CASSFIPASRHEQYF
TRBV4-2 | CASSQGQGGNTIYF
TRBV29-1 | CSGGLAGGGEQFF
TRBV20-1 | CSAIIAGGPRAQYF
TRBV28 | CASTKPGGRDQETQYF
TRBV20-1 | CSARDGTSGGPGYNEQFF
TRBV7-9 | CASSYLAGIYNEQFF
TRBV10-3 | CAISEVYYGYTF
TRBV4-2 | CASSQLGGETQYF